This record concerns one T cell receptor beta chain sequence. The identical CDR3 is also encoded by other nucleotide sequences in the sample. V was cut by 4 bases and J by 3 bases, with 4 bases left in between. CDR1 and CDR2 (germline): MNHEY, SMNVEV (reference sequence). This CDR3 is built from 11 residues. These data come from a study of shared clonotypes between healthy human individuals. Clones were read by immunoSEQ multiplex PCR, and TCRdb kept only the in-frame ones, dropping some. Of 1.4 million to 1.5 million clones in the sample, approximately 96% were seen once. The rearrangement links TRBV27 to TRBJ2-7; no clear D gene. This sequence was found in a man aged 30 to 39 in good health. The sample was naive CD4+ T cells sorted from blood. As to subset: CD45RA+ positively selected. The CDR3 DNA reads as TGTGCCAGCAGTTCTTACTACGAGCAGTACTTC. Translating gives CASSSYYEQYF.